This T cell receptor beta chain was sequenced during a study of T cells expressing NK-cell markers (dated by TCRdb to the early 2020s). About the full investigation: In sorted CD3+CD56+NKG2C+, CD3+CD56+NKG2C- and CD3+CD56-NKG2C+ T-cell subsets from several donors, TCR beta-chain repertoires were profiled. Among the eight sequenced donors, seven were HCMV-seropositive and one was HCMV-seronegative. All eight donors whose samples were sequenced were randomly selected healthy volunteers, three of them men and five women. Sequencing of the libraries produced 2 x 150 bp reads on Illumina HiSeq 2000/2500, MiSeq or NextSeq.

HCMV-specific IgG was detected in serum with a commercial ELISA kit to determine HCMV serostatus. Ficoll density gradient centrifugation was used to isolate peripheral blood mononuclear cells from blood. Findings and caveats that apply to the study as a whole: Those dominant clonotypes were again the most abundant among CD3+CD56-NKG2C+ cells in a handful of donors, at about 28.3-65%. Whether the expanded NKG2C-expressing T cell clones were specific for HCMV antigens was left unclear. In a handful of donors, the dominant CD3+CD56+NKG2C+ clonotypes were among the top 10 CD8+ clonotypes and accounted for 1.0-7.0% of CD8+ T cells.

There are 16 amino acids in the CDR3, from cysteine to phenylalanine inclusive. No DNA has been recorded. From a lookup of the germline V gene, CDR1 and CDR2 are SGHVS and FQNEAQ. For sequencing, an Illumina HiSeq 2000 was employed. TCR beta cDNA libraries were prepared using 5'RACE template switching, which introduced a universal primer site and unique molecular identifiers. cDNA synthesis was primed from the TCR beta constant segment, followed by two successive PCR amplification steps. The authors' analysis ran thus. MIGEC handled demultiplexing of the reads and grouping by UMI, while MiTCR was used to assemble and quantify clonotypes. To exclude erroneous sequences, any TCR cDNA sequence not supported by at least two reads was discarded. The tcR package was used for downstream repertoire analysis, with clonotypes matched between fractions based on CDR3 nucleotide sequence plus V segment. VDJmatch was used to annotate antigen specificity against VDJdb, with one amino acid substitution allowed in CDR3. Based on TCRdb reprocessing of the reads, there is one entry per CDR3 protein sequence, and DNA is missing. Here the V and J calls rest on TCRdb's processing, not on the authors' analysis. For this sample, the table gives 250,000 to 300,000 distinct CDR3 sequences. The ten top clones hold more than 3.5% of the sample.

For this clonotype: Which antigen it targets is not known.

The clonotype originates from a woman between 18 and 70 years old in good health. The chain is encoded by TRBV7-8 joined to TRBJ1-1; lacking DNA, the TRBD1 call made by TCRdb goes unchecked. The sample was blood T cells: a sorted CD56 or NKG2C T cell subset, CD4+ or CD8+ T cells, or bulk PBMC T cells (not recorded which). This receptor carries the CDR3 CASSLGRQGRGTEAFF.